This T cell receptor beta chain was sequenced during a study of tumor-infiltrating lymphocytes in primary liver carcinoma. About the research overall: Cases comprised patients with primary liver carcinoma who received surgical resection.

The authors took blood RNA from unsorted whole blood and also extracted germline DNA. A primer matching the constant region was used to make TCR beta cDNA from approximately 520 ng of total RNA. Sequencing libraries for TCR beta derived from three nested multiplex PCR rounds that used slightly modified ARM-PCR. TRBV1-TRBV30 forward and Cbeta reverse primers drove the first two approximately 11-cycle rounds. TCRdb reprocessed the multiplex PCR reads via MiXCR and lists one record per CDR3 protein. In the table there are 310,000 or so distinct CDR3 sequences, less than 65% of which are singletons. This CDR3 spans 16 amino acids. The germline gives CDR1 SEHNR, CDR2 FQNEAQ (reference sequence). The V gene end was trimmed by 1 base and the J gene end by 0 bases; junction bases not matched to a gene: 5.

J is TRBJ2-5 and V is TRBV7-9; 7 bases align to TRBD1. What was sequenced was peripheral blood. The source of this sequence is a man in his forties with primary liver carcinoma and hepatitis B virus infection. The CDR3 loop reads CASSLVVGQYQETQYF. CDR3 bases: TGTGCCAGCAGCTTAGTTGTGGGACAGTACCAAGAGACCCAGTACTTC.